This TCR beta chain was found in a study of blood T cell repertoires in COVID-19. CDR3 length equals 14 residues. Germline CDR1 SGHTS, CDR2 YDEGEE. Measured with immunoSEQ multiplex PCR; TCRdb has only the in-frame clones, and not every one. The table records 32,000 or so clones, around 87% of them present only once. The chain couples TRBV5-8 to TRBJ1-4; D might be TRBD1 (5 bases). The sequence was collected from a man in his sixties or seventies with acute or convalescent COVID-19. Sequencing input: peripheral blood. The CDR3 region is CATGVGYTNEKLFF. The DNA of the CDR3 is TGTGCAACAGGTGTTGGGTACACTAATGAAAAACTGTTTTTT.